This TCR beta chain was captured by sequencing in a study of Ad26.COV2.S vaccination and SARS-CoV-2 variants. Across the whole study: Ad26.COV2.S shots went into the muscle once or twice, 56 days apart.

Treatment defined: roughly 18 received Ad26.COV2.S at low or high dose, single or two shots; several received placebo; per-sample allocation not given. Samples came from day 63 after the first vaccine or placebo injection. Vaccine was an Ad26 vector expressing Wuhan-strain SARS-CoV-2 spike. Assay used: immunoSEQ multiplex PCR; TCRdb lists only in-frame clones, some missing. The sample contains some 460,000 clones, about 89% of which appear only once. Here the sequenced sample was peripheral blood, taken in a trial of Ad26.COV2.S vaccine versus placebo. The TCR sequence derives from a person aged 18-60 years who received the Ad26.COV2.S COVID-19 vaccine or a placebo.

The CDR3 nucleotides are TGTGCCAGCAGAGGGGGGAAGATACCGAACGTCGGAAACACCATATATTTT. This encodes CASRGGKIPNVGNTIYF. The V call is TRBV2, the J call TRBJ1-3, with a possible D match to TRBD1 (6 bases). Germline loops: CDR1 SNHLY, CDR2 FYNNEI. Deletions cut 6 bases from V and 4 bases from J, with 22 bases between. The CDR3 is made up of 17 amino acids.